The rows below give T cell receptor beta chains drawn from one sample of a study of post-analysis software for immune sequencing data. TCRdb ran MiXCR on the PCR reads and lists one entry per CDR3 protein. Of about 160,000 distinct CDR3 sequences in the sample, roughly 35% were seen once. Specimen: blood, collected after autologous hematopoietic stem cell transplantation. The receptor source for this set is a girl between 5 and 17 years old with multiple sclerosis. The CDR3 runs from the conserved cysteine through the conserved F or W. A D gene is named only where the DNA matches it firmly. Clone size, where shown, is once, few, many, or a class for clones that have expanded.

D	V	J	size	CDR3	DNA
.	TRBV4-3	TRBJ1-4	.	CASSQAWATNEKLFF	TGCGCCAGCAGCCAAGCGTGGGCAACTAATGAAAAACTGTTTTTT
.	TRBV7-9	TRBJ1-1	.	CASSSGRSEAFF	TGTGCCAGCAGCTCCGGACGTTCCGAAGCTTTCTTT
TRBD2	TRBV20-1	TRBJ2-3	.	CSASSPLGLADSTDTQYF	TGCAGTGCTAGTAGTCCGTTAGGACTAGCGGATAGCACAGATACGCAGTATTTT
TRBD2	TRBV4-2	TRBJ2-3	few	CASSLMLAGDADTQYF	TGTGCCAGCAGCCTTATGCTAGCGGGAGACGCAGATACGCAGTATTTT
.	TRBV7-9	TRBJ2-1	.	CASSRQRFGADEQFF	TGTGCCAGCAGCCGGCAAAGATTCGGGGCGGATGAGCAGTTCTTC
.	TRBV12-3/TRBV12-4	TRBJ1-6	few	CASSLDGGGNSPLHF	TGTGCCAGCAGTCTCGACGGGGGTGGCAATTCACCCCTCCACTTT
.	TRBV12-3/TRBV12-4	TRBJ2-7	.	CATLGGDSYEQYF	TGTGCCACCTTAGGGGGGGACTCCTACGAGCAGTACTTC
TRBD1	TRBV7-7	TRBJ2-1	few	CASSPYPKGADEQFF	TGTGCTAGCAGCCCATATCCCAAGGGGGCGGATGAGCAGTTCTTC
TRBD2	TRBV14	TRBJ2-7	once	CASSQSRWGGGEQYF	TGTGCCAGCAGCCAATCCCGCTGGGGGGGTGGTGAGCAGTACTTC
.	TRBV9	TRBJ2-1	few	CASIPGSGGRDEQFF	TGTGCCAGCATCCCCGGCTCGGGGGGCAGAGATGAGCAGTTCTTC
.	TRBV24-1	TRBJ2-1	.	CATSDPGAGSHEQFF	TGTGCCACCAGTGATCCAGGCGCGGGTTCCCATGAGCAGTTCTTC
.	TRBV20-1	TRBJ2-7	.	CSALQGTAYERYF	TGCAGTGCACTCCAGGGGACCGCCTACGAGCGGTACTTC
TRBD1	TRBV6-1	TRBJ1-2	.	CASSELGNRGNPYGYTF	TGTGCCAGCAGTGAATTGGGAAACAGGGGGAACCCATATGGCTACACCTTC
TRBD2	TRBV25-1	TRBJ2-1	.	CASTGPYGQGGNEQFF	TGTGCCAGCACGGGGCCCTACGGGCAGGGAGGGAATGAGCAGTTCTTC
TRBD1	TRBV12-3/TRBV12-4	TRBJ2-7	few	CATGTGLNGHEQYF	TGTGCCACCGGGACAGGGCTGAATGGCCACGAGCAGTACTTC
.	TRBV9	TRBJ2-3	many	CASSVSPVDRQYF	TGTGCCAGCAGCGTATCCCCTGTCGATAGGCAGTATTTT
.	TRBV5-1	TRBJ1-2	.	CASSLGGGQFYGYTF	TGCGCCAGCAGCTTGGGCGGCGGCCAATTCTATGGCTACACCTTC
.	TRBV6-1	TRBJ2-7	few	CASSEARAKQYF	TGTGCCAGCAGTGAAGCGAGAGCTAAGCAGTACTTC
TRBD1	TRBV10-3	TRBJ2-3	.	CAIKGQAADTQYF	TGTGCCATCAAGGGACAGGCGGCAGATACGCAGTATTTT
.	TRBV28	TRBJ1-2	.	CASSSVFRGTYTF	TGTGCCAGCAGCTCTGTTTTCAGGGGTACCTACACCTTC
.	TRBV7-2	TRBJ2-5	once	CASSLGVGEQYF	TGTGCCAGCAGCTTAGGTGTGGGTGAGCAGTACTTC
TRBD1	TRBV9	TRBJ1-2	few	CASSAVADRGRRYGYTF	TGTGCCAGCAGCGCCGTTGCGGACAGGGGGCGCAGGTATGGCTACACCTTC
TRBD2	TRBV27	TRBJ2-1	few	CASSSLTSGFYNEQFF	TGTGCCAGCAGTTCCTTGACTAGCGGATTTTACAATGAGCAGTTCTTC
TRBD1	TRBV7-7	TRBJ2-1	.	CASSNFPGTGNWENEQFF	TGTGCTAGCAGCAACTTCCCCGGGACAGGGAATTGGGAGAATGAGCAGTTCTTC
TRBD1	TRBV11-2	TRBJ2-7	once	CASSYNRGLNEQYF	TGTGCCAGCAGCTATAACAGGGGGCTCAACGAGCAGTACTTC
TRBD2	TRBV7-2	TRBJ2-1	.	CASNLAGGGFDEQFF	TGTGCCAGCAACTTAGCGGGGGGTGGGTTTGATGAGCAGTTCTTC
.	TRBV7-9	TRBJ1-2	.	CASSLDRVSGHGYTF	TGTGCCAGCAGCTTAGACCGGGTCTCCGGCCATGGCTACACCTTC
TRBD1	TRBV6-5	TRBJ1-4	few	CASSDRHRGYEKLFF	TGTGCCAGCAGTGACCGGCACAGGGGATACGAAAAACTGTTTTTT
.	TRBV3-1	TRBJ2-3	.	CASSLFPGDTQYF	TGTGCCAGCAGCCTATTCCCTGGAGATACGCAGTATTTT
TRBD2	TRBV7-2	TRBJ2-4	.	CASSVSGGAGFVNIQYF	TGTGCCAGCAGCGTTAGCGGGGGGGCGGGTTTTGTGAACATTCAGTACTTC
.	TRBV7-6	TRBJ2-1	.	CASSSHGTKYYNEQFF	TGTGCCAGCAGCTCCCATGGGACAAAATATTACAATGAGCAGTTCTTC
.	TRBV6-6	TRBJ2-4	.	CASSYPGAEQYF	TGTGCCAGCAGTTACCCAGGGGCTGAGCAGTACTTC
.	TRBV12-3/TRBV12-4	TRBJ2-7	few	CASSLQGPTYEQYF	TGTGCCAGCAGTTTACAGGGGCCTACCTACGAGCAGTACTTC
TRBD1	TRBV12-3/TRBV12-4	TRBJ1-1	.	CASSFGTGGTEAFF	TGTGCCAGCAGTTTTGGGACAGGGGGCACTGAAGCTTTCTTT
TRBD2	TRBV20-1	TRBJ2-3	once	CSARGGITTDTQYF	TGCAGTGCTAGGGGGGGGATAACCACAGATACGCAGTATTTT
TRBD1	TRBV10-3	TRBJ1-5	.	CAISVDRDSNQPQHF	TGTGCCATCAGTGTGGACAGGGATAGCAATCAGCCCCAGCATTTT
TRBD1	TRBV14	TRBJ2-2	.	CASSSPPETDRGAGELFF	TGTGCCAGCAGCAGCCCTCCGGAGACGGACAGGGGCGCCGGGGAGCTGTTTTTT
.	TRBV4-3	TRBJ2-7	few	CASSQGTHSYEQYF	TGCGCCAGCAGCCAAGGAACACACTCCTACGAGCAGTACTTC
.	TRBV7-9	TRBJ2-7	.	CASSPELGEQYF	TGTGCCAGCAGCCCGGAGCTGGGCGAGCAGTACTTC
.	TRBV6-5	TRBJ2-2	few	CASSYSGLDTGELFF	TGTGCCAGCAGTTACTCAGGGTTGGACACCGGGGAGCTGTTTTTT
.	TRBV12-3/TRBV12-4	TRBJ2-3	few	CASSLADRPGAADTQYF	TGTGCCAGCAGTTTGGCCGACAGGCCGGGGGCCGCAGATACGCAGTATTTT
TRBD2	TRBV28	TRBJ2-1	.	CASSSSAGGLYNEQFF	TGTGCCAGCAGTTCCTCAGCGGGAGGACTTTACAATGAGCAGTTCTTC
.	TRBV5-1	TRBJ2-3	.	CASNEGPILYF	TGCGCCAGCAATGAGGGGCCTATCTTGTATTTT
TRBD2	TRBV10-3	TRBJ2-7	few	CAISSSGRAYEQYF	TGTGCCATCAGTTCTAGCGGGAGGGCCTACGAGCAGTACTTC
.	TRBV6-5	TRBJ1-1	.	CASSAHLLLNTEAFF	TGTGCCAGCAGCGCACACCTCTTACTGAACACTGAAGCTTTCTTT
.	TRBV14	TRBJ2-3	.	CASSLERLSTDTQYF	TGTGCCAGCAGCCTGGAGCGGCTTAGCACAGATACGCAGTATTTT
TRBD1	TRBV6-6	TRBJ1-4	.	CASIKDRGNEKRFF	TGTGCCAGCATCAAGGACAGGGGGAATGAAAAACGGTTTTTT
.	TRBV7-2	TRBJ2-7	.	CASSLQGAPSYEQYF	TGTGCCAGCAGCTTGCAAGGGGCCCCCTCCTACGAGCAGTACTTC
.	TRBV11-2	TRBJ1-5	.	CASSLDGDSNQPQHF	TGTGCCAGCAGCTTAGACGGGGATAGCAATCAGCCCCAGCATTTT
.	TRBV4-3	TRBJ2-2	.	CASSPGTSTGELFF	TGCGCCAGCAGCCCGGGGACCAGCACCGGGGAGCTGTTTTTT
TRBD2	TRBV7-2	TRBJ2-3	.	CASSLGASGSGSDTQYF	TGTGCCAGCAGCCTGGGGGCTAGCGGGAGCGGGTCAGATACGCAGTATTTT
.	TRBV2	TRBJ2-3	.	CASSGTPTSTDTQYF	TGTGCCAGCAGCGGGACACCGACGAGCACAGATACGCAGTATTTT
TRBD1	TRBV2	TRBJ2-4	.	CASSGTGLAKNIQYF	TGTGCCAGCAGCGGGACAGGGCTAGCCAAAAACATTCAGTACTTC
.	TRBV10-3	TRBJ1-5	few	CAISQSGASNQPQHF	TGTGCCATCAGCCAGTCGGGGGCTAGCAATCAGCCCCAGCATTTT
TRBD2	TRBV29-1	TRBJ2-1	many	CSAGLAESSYNEQFF	TGCAGCGCCGGACTAGCGGAAAGCTCCTACAATGAGCAGTTCTTC
.	TRBV7-9	TRBJ2-3	few	CASSAPPSGTDTQYF	TGTGCCAGCAGCGCTCCCCCTTCGGGGACAGATACGCAGTATTTT
.	TRBV6-2/TRBV6-3	TRBJ2-1	.	CASTHFAGNEQFF	TGTGCCAGCACCCACTTTGCGGGCAATGAGCAGTTCTTC